The entry below gives a single TCR beta chain sequence along with its context. Which antigen it targets is not known. Per-base quality was not reported, and no clone a single base away is much larger than it. These data are taken from a study of Ad26.COV2.S vaccination and SARS-CoV-2 variants (dated by TCRdb to 2020 to 2023). About the full investigation: Donors in the vaccine arm were drawn from COV1001, a phase I-IIa trial of Ad26.COV2.S in healthy adults that was multicentre, randomized, double-blind and placebo-controlled. Ad26.COV2.S was administered intramuscularly at a dose of 5x10^10 or 1x10^11 viral particles, either as one shot or as two shots given 56 days apart. TCRbeta repertoire sequencing was used to assess the specificity and breadth of SARS-CoV-2-reactive T cell receptors after Ad26.COV2.S vaccination. The TCR-sequenced set comprised around 30 samples: roughly 19 Ad26.COV2.S vaccine recipients, 5 placebo recipients and 8 SARS-CoV-2 convalescent individuals. Trial participants were randomized into five groups of five, in which low-dose or high-dose Ad26.COV2.S was given once or twice, or placebo was given on both occasions. Throughout the experiments and outcome assessment, investigators stayed blinded to trial group allocation. What the research found in general, with its limitations: After vaccination, spike-specific CD8+ and CD4+ T cell responses were reported to show substantial breadth. Vaccine and placebo recipients had similar non-spike TCR breadth, a finding consistent with the vaccine containing only spike. It was noted by the authors that total T cell responses may have been underestimated by the TCR breadth and depth analyses. Higher spike-specific TCR breadth was observed in Ad26.COV2.S recipients than in placebo recipients (P = 0.0014). The study lacked the statistical power to compare responses across vaccine doses or regimens.

The CDR3 measures 12 amino acids from cysteine to phenylalanine. Just the 36-base CDR3 DNA is kept, in frame starting at base 1. V has 1 base trimmed and J has 6 bases trimmed; junction bases matching no gene number 2. CDR1 and CDR2 are drawn from the germline V gene (reference sequence): GTSNPN, SVGIG. The immunoSEQ Assay was the method used to sequence TCRbeta CDR3 regions. After extraction, genomic DNA underwent amplification by bias-controlled multiplex PCR, followed by high-throughput sequencing. Regarding the original processing steps: To quantify the absolute abundance of every unique TCRbeta CDR3 region, sequences were collapsed and filtered. T cell fraction was estimated by normalizing TCRbeta template counts to usable DNA, with usable DNA measured through amplification of reference genes found in all nucleated cells. Repertoire TCRs were annotated as SARS-CoV-2-specific when V gene, CDR3 amino acid sequence and J gene were exactly matched to a known reactive TCR set. The reference SARS-CoV-2 TCR set came from MIRA and was filtered for enrichment in COVID-19-positive ImmuneCODE repertoires, removing public or cross-reactive TCRs. Drawing on the MIRA antigens, annotated TCRs were analysed further at the level of specific ORF or position within ORF. Breadth was defined as annotated unique rearrangements over total unique productive rearrangements; depth was the summed frequency of those rearrangements. Two-sided Wilcoxon rank-sum tests were used to compare TCR breadth between groups. TCRdb's version of the immuneACCESS table is confined to in-frame rearrangements and falls short of the full clone set. An unresolved V gene accounts for under half of the shortfall where checked; the remainder is of unknown origin. V and J calls plus clone size are reproduced from that table; the DNA served to infer D and trimming. The sample table lists about 680,000 clones, 89% of them with a count of one. The biggest ten clones account for about 1.5% of the sample.

According to the study, the label for this sample's treatment or condition signals: approximately 18 received Ad26.COV2.S at low or high dose, single or two shots; 5 received placebo; per-sample allocation not given. For vaccine and placebo recipients, the sequenced repertoires came from samples collected on day 63 after the first injection. In Cohort 1b, roughly 26 adults aged 18-55 years were enrolled at a single site in Boston, USA, between 29 July and 7 August 2020. Ad26.COV2.S was a replication-incompetent adenovirus type 26 vector that expressed a prefusion-stabilized SARS-CoV-2 spike protein derived from the original Wuhan strain.

The sample consisted of peripheral blood, taken in a trial of Ad26.COV2.S vaccine versus placebo. The source is a person aged 18-60 years who received the Ad26.COV2.S COVID-19 vaccine or a placebo. Rearrangement joined TRBV30 to TRBJ2-7; 8 of the junction bases match TRBD1. The nucleotides read TGTGCCTGGAGTGGGACAGGGAGCGAGCAGTACTTC. Translated, this gives CAWSGTGSEQYF.